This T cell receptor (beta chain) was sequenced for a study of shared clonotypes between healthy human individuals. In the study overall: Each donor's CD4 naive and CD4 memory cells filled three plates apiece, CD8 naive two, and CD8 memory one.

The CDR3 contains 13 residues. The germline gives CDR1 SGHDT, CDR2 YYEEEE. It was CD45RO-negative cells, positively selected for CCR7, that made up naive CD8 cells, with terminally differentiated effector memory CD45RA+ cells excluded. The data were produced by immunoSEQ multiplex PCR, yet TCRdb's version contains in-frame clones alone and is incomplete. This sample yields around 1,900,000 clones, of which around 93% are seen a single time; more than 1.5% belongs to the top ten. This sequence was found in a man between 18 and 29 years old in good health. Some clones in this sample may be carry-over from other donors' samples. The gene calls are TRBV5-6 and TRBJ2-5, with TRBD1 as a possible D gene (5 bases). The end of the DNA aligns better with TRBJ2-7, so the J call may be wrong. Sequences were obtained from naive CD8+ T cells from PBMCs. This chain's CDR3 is CASSLGQNYEQYF. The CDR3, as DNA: TGTGCCAGCAGCTTAGGACAAAACTACGAGCAGTACTTC.